One and the same sample provided the 19 T cell receptor beta chains below, sequenced in a study of blood T cell repertoires in COVID-19. Assay used: immunoSEQ multiplex PCR; TCRdb lists only in-frame clones, some missing. The sample contains about 270,000 clones, approximately 90% of which appear only once. The specimen was PBMCs or T cells enriched from blood (not recorded which). These receptor sequences come from a man aged 18 to 30 who had recovered from COVID-19.

The V and J genes are TRBV5-4 and TRBJ2-7, with 7 positions matching TRBD1. CDR3 size: 14 residues. Per the germline V gene, CDR1 is SGHNT and CDR2 is YYREEE (reference sequence). V dropped 4 bases and J dropped 5; count of bases not matched to a gene: 9. The CDR3 loop reads CASSVTGWQHEQYF. As DNA, the CDR3 is TGTGCCAGCAGCGTGACAGGGTGGCAGCACGAGCAGTACTTC.

The CDR3 sequence: CASSQETGFEQYF. The CDR3 region has the DNA TGTGCCAGCAGCCAGGAGACAGGGTTCGAGCAGTACTTC. The chain employs TRBV4-2 and TRBJ2-7; 7 bases match TRBD1. V was clipped by 3 bases and J by 6 bases; unmatched bases: 5. Germline CDR1 reads LGHNA; CDR2 reads YNFKEQ. This CDR3 has 13 amino acids.

The V and J genes are TRBV7-6 and TRBJ2-2; 13 bases agree with TRBD2. V dropped 4 bases and J dropped 0; count of bases not matched to a gene: 14. The germline gives CDR1 SGHVS, CDR2 FNYEAQ. The CDR3 runs 21 residues. The CDR3 protein is CASSSILAGGYREPNTGELFF. The CDR3 DNA reads TGTGCCAGCAGCTCCATACTAGCGGGGGGGTACCGTGAACCGAACACCGGGGAGCTGTTTTTT.

V usage is TRBV7-6 and J usage is TRBJ2-5, with D perhaps TRBD1 (7 bases). This CDR3 region has 16 residues. V lost 2 bases and J 6 bases, leaving 19 bases between the germline ends. CDR1 is SGHVS and CDR2 is FNYEAQ in the germline V gene. CDR3 region: CASSLLGRGVRKTQYF. CDR3 sequence (DNA): TGTGCCAGCAGCTTATTAGGCAGGGGGGTCCGAAAGACCCAGTACTTC.

J is TRBJ2-3 and V is TRBV29-1; no clear D gene. There are 14 residues in the CDR3. V lost 4 bases to trimming and J lost 6 bases, with 17 bases between them. CDR1 SQVTM and CDR2 ANQGSEA come from the germline V gene. CDR3 coding DNA: TGCAGCGTTGGGCGGCAGTTAGTATCTGATACGCAGTATTTT. The encoded protein is CSVGRQLVSDTQYF.

The chain is built from TRBV5-1 and TRBJ2-6, with D hard to call. Germline V gene sequence: CDR1 SGHRS, CDR2 YFSETQ. CDR3 length: 15 amino acids. The V end was cut by 0 bases, the J end by 2 bases, with 6 bases between. The CDR3 is CASSLANTGANVLTF. The CDR3 coding sequence is TGCGCCAGCAGCTTGGCCAACACTGGGGCCAACGTCCTGACTTTC.

The chain carries TRBV10-3 and TRBJ1-6; 7 nucleotides agree with TRBD1. The CDR3 length is 15 residues. The germline CDR1 and CDR2 sequences are ENHRY and SYGVKD. V lost 4 bases to trimming and J lost 5 bases; unmatched junction nucleotides: 5. For the CDR3, the DNA is TGTGCCATCAGTGGCGGGACAGTGGATAATTCACCCCTCCACTTT. The encoded protein is CAISGGTVDNSPLHF.

The V call is TRBV7-3, the J call TRBJ2-1; 8 bases agree with TRBD2. The CDR3 is made up of 16 amino acids. The V gene end was trimmed by 5 bases and the J gene end by 6 bases; junction bases not matched to a gene: 12. CDR1 is SGHTA and CDR2 is FQGTGA in the germline V gene. The CDR3 coding sequence is TGTGCCAGCAGCCCCCGACTAGCGCTCAACCCCAATGAGCAGTTCTTC. Translated: CASSPRLALNPNEQFF. Full variable domain (rest looked up from reference TRBV7-3 and TRBJ2-1): GAGVSQTPSNKVTEKGKYVELRCDPISGHTALYWYRQSLGQGPEFLIYFQGTGAADDSGLPNDRFFAVRPEGSVSTLKIQRTERGDSAVYLCASSPRLALNPNEQFFGPGTRLTVL.

The chain employs TRBV18 and TRBJ1-3; possibly TRBD1 for D (6 bases). V was clipped by 3 bases and J by 4 bases, with 13 bases between them. Germline assignment: CDR1 KGHSH and CDR2 LQKENI. This CDR3 has 15 amino acids. The CDR3 region is CASSPSTGTGNTIYF. CDR3 nucleotides: TGTGCCAGCTCACCCAGTACTGGGACAGGAAACACCATATATTTT.

The chain employs TRBV27 and TRBJ2-2; tentatively, D is TRBD1 (6 bases). The CDR3 sequence is 15 residues long. V shed 7 bases and J shed 4 bases, with 16 bases lying between them. Germline lookup yields CDR1 MNHEY and CDR2 SMNVEV (reference sequence). CDR3 in amino acids: CASNLDSGRTGELFF. CDR3 nucleotide sequence: TGTGCCAGCAACTTGGACAGTGGTCGCACCGGGGAGCTGTTTTTT.

The chain uses TRBV3-1 (or the pseudogene TRBV3-2) and TRBJ2-1; D is unresolved. V was trimmed by 4 bases and J by 0 bases, leaving 13 bases between them. Germline V lookup: CDR1 LGHDT, CDR2 YNNKEL (reference sequence). The CDR3 is 16 amino acids. CDR3 bases: TGTGCCAGCAGCCGAGCTAGAACAAGCTCCTACAATGAGCAGTTCTTC. As protein: CASSRARTSSYNEQFF.

The chain joins TRBV11-2 to TRBJ2-7; possible D gene TRBD2, 8 bases. CDR3 length: 18 residues. V dropped 3 bases and J dropped 5 bases, with 26 bases sitting between them. CDR1 and CDR2 (germline): SGHAT, FQNNGV. The DNA of the CDR3 is TGTGCCAGCAGCTTCATCGGGGGGGCGACAGGGAAGGGAAACGAGCAGTACTTC. Translation gives CASSFIGGATGKGNEQYF.

This chain joins TRBV11-3 and TRBJ1-4; D is perhaps TRBD1 (5 bases). The germline V gene encodes CDR1 SGHNT and CDR2 YENEEA. CDR3 length equals 18 residues. Between the trimmed V and J ends, which lost 1 base and 0 bases, there was a span of 15 bases. Written as DNA, the CDR3 is TGTGCCAGCAGCTTAGTTATGGGGCGCCGGGCAACTAATGAAAAACTGTTTTTT. Translation: CASSLVMGRRATNEKLFF.

This clone was seen only a few times. This chain connects TRBV5-1 to TRBJ1-1; 9 nucleotides agree with TRBD1. Per germline, CDR1 SGHRS and CDR2 YFSETQ. V shed 1 base, J shed 6 bases, and the junction held 7 bases outside the gene matches. CDR3 size: 15 residues. CDR3 protein: CASSLYRGQGAEAFF. The CDR3 coding sequence is TGCGCCAGCAGCTTGTACAGGGGGCAAGGGGCTGAAGCTTTCTTT. The full variable domain, rest sourced from reference TRBV5-1 and TRBJ1-1, is KAGVTQTPRYLIKTRGQQVTLSCSPISGHRSVSWYQQTPGQGLQFLFEYFSETQRNKGNFPGRFSGRQFSNSRSEMNVSTLELGDSALYLCASSLYRGQGAEAFFGQGTRLTVV.

The chain employs TRBV6-6 and TRBJ2-7; D might be TRBD1 (5 bases). Trimming took off 6 bases at V and 6 bases at J, with 9 bases between the two ends. CDR1 is MNHNY, CDR2 SVGAGI, per germline (reference sequence). The CDR3 runs 11 residues. The CDR3 nucleotides read TGTGCCAGCAGCACAGGTGGCGAGCAGTACTTC. Its translation is CASSTGGEQYF.

The gene calls are TRBV7-9 and TRBJ1-6; D gene uncertain. The CDR3 length is 14 residues. CDR1 and CDR2 from the germline V gene are SEHNR and FQNEAQ (reference sequence). Trimming pared 3 bases from V and 7 bases from J, leaving 10 bases between. The CDR3 here is CASSLPSPNSPLHF. The CDR3 bases are TGTGCCAGCAGCTTGCCTAGCCCCAATTCACCCCTCCACTTT.

The chain employs TRBV28 and TRBJ2-7; 8 bases line up with TRBD1. V dropped 5 bases and J dropped 3; count of bases not matched to a gene: 12. Germline values: CDR1 MDHEN, CDR2 SYDVKM. This CDR3 region has 16 residues. The CDR3 nucleotides read TGTGCCAGCAGTGACACCAGGGGGCTCTACCTCTACGAGCAGTACTTC. Translated, it gives CASSDTRGLYLYEQYF.

In this sample, this clone turned up once. The V call is TRBV5-1, the J call TRBJ2-7; D is possibly TRBD1 (5 bases). Looked up from germline, CDR1 is SGHRS and CDR2 is YFSETQ. Trimming took 4 bases from V and 0 from J, leaving 11 bases between them. This CDR3 has 14 residues. The CDR3: CASSVGVSSYEQYF. CDR3 coding DNA: TGCGCCAGCAGCGTAGGGGTAAGCTCCTACGAGCAGTACTTC.

This chain links TRBV27 with TRBJ1-2, with D maybe TRBD1 (6 bases). CDR1 is MNHEY, CDR2 SMNVEV, per germline (reference sequence). V was pared by 2 bases and J by 1 base, with 20 bases between. This CDR3 comprises 18 residues. CDR3 amino acids: CASSLGGPPGGINYGYTF. CDR3 sequence (DNA): TGTGCCAGCAGTTTAGGCGGCCCTCCGGGGGGCATTAACTATGGCTACACCTTC.